This TCR beta chain was captured in a study of response to subunit inactivated influenza vaccine. Findings of the study overall: Each seasonal influenza vaccination recruits few new T cells, the authors suggested.

This clonotype has just a few counts. Its specificity is unknown. Each CDR3 protein gets one entry after TCRdb re-called the RT-PCR reads with MiXCR. The sample lists 550,000 to 600,000 distinct CDR3 sequences; about 10% were seen once. The ends were cut back, 0 bases at V and 2 bases at J, with 9 bases in the middle. The CDR3 contains 14 residues. Looked up from germline, CDR1 is SGHRS and CDR2 is YFSETQ. This TCR was recovered from a man aged 50-60 years who received an inactivated influenza vaccine. The chain joins TRBV5-1 to TRBJ2-7; no clear D gene. This specimen was PBMCs from blood, taken on the day of vaccination. CDR3 protein: CASSLDSTAYEQYF. The DNA for the CDR3 is TGCGCCAGCAGCTTGGACTCCACCGCCTACGAGCAGTACTTC.